Listed below are T cell receptor beta chains from one sample, sequenced in a study of T cells in Graves' hyperthyroidism and ophthalmopathy. One entry per CDR3 protein, called by TCRdb with MiXCR from the multiplex PCR reads. This table holds 660,000 or so distinct CDR3 sequences, roughly 45% found once. The sequenced sample was peripheral blood or thyroid tissue (not recorded which). Source of these receptors: an adult man with Graves' disease, either hyperthyroidism or ophthalmopathy (not recorded which). Each CDR3 is given with its conserved first and last residue. Each record gives: J gene, clone size, V gene, D gene, CDR3 protein, CDR3 DNA. A D gene is named only where the DNA matches it firmly. The listing skips clone size in some rows; elsewhere it reads once, few, many or a size class.

TRBJ1-1,.,TRBV19,TRBD1,CASPGTGWNTEAFF,TGTGCCAGCCCCGGGACAGGGTGGAACACTGAAGCTTTCTTT
TRBJ2-7,.,TRBV7-2,TRBD2,CASSLYGSGDEQYF,TGTGCCAGCAGCTTATATGGGAGCGGGGACGAGCAGTACTTC
TRBJ1-2,once,TRBV24-1,TRBD1,CATSEAGGRNHGYTF,TGTGCCACCAGTGAAGCAGGGGGCAGGAATCATGGCTACACCTTC
TRBJ2-5,few,TRBV20-1,.,CSAKGLYQETQYF,TGCAGTGCTAAAGGCCTGTACCAAGAGACCCAGTACTTC
TRBJ2-2,.,TRBV7-9,TRBD1,CASSLTGGAFHGELFF,TGTGCCAGCAGCCTTACAGGGGGCGCCTTTCACGGGGAGCTGTTTTTT
TRBJ2-5,.,TRBV7-6,TRBD1,CASSLGGTGGTQYF,TGTGCCAGCAGCTTAGGCGGGACAGGGGGGACCCAGTACTTC
TRBJ1-6,.,TRBV7-8,.,CASSSASRTQNNSPLHF,TGTGCCAGCAGCTCAGCTTCCAGGACACAGAATAATTCACCCCTCCACTTT
TRBJ2-7,few,TRBV7-8,.,CASSSPQDRRPYEQYF,TGTGCCAGCAGCTCGCCCCAAGACAGGCGCCCCTACGAGCAGTACTTC
TRBJ2-5,many,TRBV29-1,.,CSVEDTVIGTQYF,TGCAGCGTTGAAGACACAGTGATAGGGACCCAGTACTTC
TRBJ1-1,.,TRBV19,.,CASSTDRRAEAFF,TGTGCCAGTAGTACTGACAGGAGAGCTGAAGCTTTCTTT
TRBJ1-3,.,TRBV12-3/TRBV12-4,TRBD1,CASSPRSTGTGNTIYF,TGTGCCAGCAGCCCCAGATCGACAGGGACTGGAAACACCATATATTTT
TRBJ2-5,.,TRBV19,.,CASSMSRGQPQYF,TGTGCCAGTAGTATGAGTAGGGGCCAGCCCCAGTACTTC
TRBJ1-6,.,TRBV12-3/TRBV12-4,TRBD1,CASSLSWDRGFSPLHF,TGTGCCAGCAGTTTATCGTGGGACAGGGGGTTCTCACCCCTCCACTTT
TRBJ1-2,.,TRBV7-9,.,CATKLGANYGYTF,TGTGCCACCAAGCTCGGGGCTAACTATGGCTACACCTTC
TRBJ2-5,few,TRBV7-9,TRBD1,CASSLGQNQETQYF,TGTGCCAGCAGCTTGGGACAGAACCAAGAGACCCAGTACTTC
TRBJ1-4,.,TRBV7-9,.,CASSDRRGATNEKLFF,TGTGCCAGCAGCGACAGGAGGGGCGCAACTAATGAAAAACTGTTTTTT
TRBJ1-2,many,TRBV29-1,.,CSVDTLGGYTF,TGCAGCGTTGACACCCTCGGGGGCTACACCTTC
TRBJ2-2,.,TRBV2,.,CASSDHPRTGELFF,TGTGCCAGCAGTGATCACCCTAGGACCGGGGAGCTGTTTTTT
TRBJ2-6,.,TRBV5-1,.,CANSLEGSGANVLTF,TGCGCCAACAGCTTGGAAGGATCTGGGGCCAACGTCCTGACTTTC
TRBJ2-7,.,TRBV12-3/TRBV12-4,TRBD2,CASSYRLAGLYEQYF,TGTGCCAGCAGTTACCGGCTAGCGGGACTCTACGAGCAGTACTTC
TRBJ2-7,once,TRBV2,.,CAIQDRYYEQYF,TGTGCCATCCAGGACAGATACTACGAGCAGTACTTC
TRBJ1-5,many,TRBV20-1,TRBD1,CSALQGSGDQPQHF,TGCAGTGCTTTACAGGGGAGCGGTGATCAGCCCCAGCATTTT
TRBJ1-1,few,TRBV6-6,TRBD1,CASSLTGSTGAFF,TGTGCCAGCAGTCTGACAGGGTCGACAGGAGCTTTCTTT
TRBJ2-7,many,TRBV7-2,TRBD1,CASSLSRTGEGEQYF,TGTGCCAGCAGCTTATCCCGGACAGGGGAGGGCGAGCAGTACTTC
TRBJ1-5,.,TRBV6-1,.,CASSDSSDNQPQHF,TGTGCCAGCAGTGATTCCAGCGACAATCAGCCCCAGCATTTT
TRBJ1-3,.,TRBV15,.,CATSSPIKGTGNTIYF,TGTGCCACCAGCAGCCCTATCAAGGGCACTGGAAACACCATATATTTT
TRBJ2-5,once,TRBV7-9,.,CASSEEAGETQYF,TGTGCCAGCAGCGAGGAGGCGGGAGAGACCCAGTACTTC
TRBJ2-2,.,TRBV6-4,.,CASSEWGDTGELFF,TGTGCCAGCAGTGAGTGGGGGGACACCGGGGAGCTGTTTTTT
TRBJ2-6,.,TRBV7-2,TRBD1,CASSLRDRAYVLTF,TGTGCCAGCAGCTTGAGGGACAGGGCTTACGTCCTGACTTTC
TRBJ2-7,.,TRBV29-1,TRBD1,CSLQGDEQYF,TGCAGCCTCCAGGGGGACGAGCAGTACTTC
TRBJ1-5,.,TRBV11-2,.,CASSRGYESNQPQHF,TGCGCCAGCAGCCGGGGGTATGAGAGCAATCAGCCCCAGCATTTT
TRBJ1-1,.,TRBV29-1,.,CSVEIVEAFF,TGCAGCGTTGAAATTGTGGAAGCTTTCTTT
TRBJ1-1,.,TRBV7-2,.,CASRGGVYTEAFF,TGTGCCAGCAGAGGAGGGGTATACACTGAAGCTTTCTTT
TRBJ1-1,many,TRBV14,.,CASSQVQGALNTEAFF,TGTGCCAGCAGCCAAGTGCAGGGTGCCCTGAACACTGAAGCTTTCTTT
TRBJ1-5,.,TRBV10-3,.,CAISVSALGNQPQHF,TGTGCCATCAGTGTGTCGGCCCTAGGCAATCAGCCCCAGCATTTT
TRBJ1-3,few,TRBV9,.,CASSVDNGVSGNTIYF,TGTGCCAGCAGCGTAGATAATGGTGTCTCTGGAAACACCATATATTTT
TRBJ1-2,.,TRBV13,TRBD1,CASSQDQGAQIGYTF,TGCGCCAGCAGCCAGGATCAGGGGGCCCAGATCGGCTACACCTTC
TRBJ2-6,.,TRBV29-1,.,CSLVSGSGANVLTF,TGCAGCTTAGTTTCTGGCTCTGGGGCCAACGTCCTGACTTTC
TRBJ1-3,few,TRBV3-1,TRBD1,CASSHVTGLSGNTIYF,TGTGCCAGCAGCCATGTGACAGGGCTCTCTGGAAACACCATATATTTT
TRBJ1-6,few,TRBV7-9,.,CASSLPQGSSPLHF,TGTGCCAGCAGCCTACCACAGGGAAGTTCACCCCTCCACTTT
TRBJ1-4,.,TRBV7-9,.,CASHSLGQGRDEKLFF,TGTGCCAGCCATAGCCTCGGGCAGGGAAGAGATGAAAAACTGTTTTTT
TRBJ2-5,.,TRBV29-1,TRBD1,CSVVPGQGVRETQYF,TGCAGCGTCGTCCCGGGACAGGGGGTACGGGAGACCCAGTACTTC
TRBJ2-6,.,TRBV12-3/TRBV12-4,.,CASSLAHGANVLTF,TGTGCCAGCAGTTTAGCGCATGGGGCCAACGTCCTGACTTTC
TRBJ1-4,many,TRBV7-6,.,CASSYGGANEKLFF,TGTGCCAGCAGCTACGGGGGGGCTAATGAAAAACTGTTTTTT
TRBJ2-5,few,TRBV10-3,.,CAISGSSSAAPQETQYF,TGTGCCATCAGTGGGAGTTCTAGCGCCGCCCCCCAAGAGACCCAGTACTTC
TRBJ2-5,.,TRBV29-1,TRBD2,CSVAGGLLETQYF,TGCAGCGTGGCGGGAGGTCTTTTAGAGACCCAGTACTTC
TRBJ2-5,few,TRBV5-1,.,CASSLGTMYQETQYF,TGCGCCAGCAGCCTAGGGACAATGTACCAAGAGACCCAGTACTTC
TRBJ1-2,few,TRBV20-1,.,CSAVHAGVGYTF,TGCAGTGCTGTTCACGCGGGTGTTGGCTACACCTTC
TRBJ1-5,.,TRBV2,.,CASNIQGSNQPEHF,TGTGCCAGCAACATACAGGGTAGCAATCAGCCCGAGCATTTT
TRBJ2-7,.,TRBV5-1,TRBD2,CASSQGLAGSYEQYF,TGTGCCAGCAGCCAAGGACTAGCGGGAAGCTACGAGCAGTACTTC
TRBJ2-7,.,TRBV7-8,.,CASSVGGQTYEQYF,TGTGCCAGCAGCGTTGGAGGACAAACCTACGAGCAGTACTTC